This T cell receptor beta chain was captured in a study of yellow fever vaccine responses in identical twins. General study findings and limits: Convergence reportedly seemed to mark part of the twins' vaccine T cell response, with personalization marking the rest.

Details on this clonotype: Its antigen is currently unknown.

With 4 bases removed from V and 7 bases from J, the gap between germline ends came to 11 bases. Germline V gene data show CDR1 as SEHNR and CDR2 as FQNEAQ (reference sequence). The CDR3 covers 12 residues. TCRdb passed the RT-PCR reads through MiXCR, listing each CDR3 protein once. The table records roughly 18,000 distinct CDR3 sequences, 61% of them present only once. The clonotype originates from a woman aged 18-29 years who received the yellow fever vaccine. Sequenced here: T cells from blood (PBMCs), unsorted or a sorted subset (not recorded which), sampled before or after yellow fever vaccination (not recorded which). This chain links TRBV7-9 with TRBJ2-7; D remains ambiguous. The CDR3: CASSSQTPEQYF. CDR3 in DNA: TGTGCCAGCAGCTCACAGACCCCGGAGCAGTACTTC.